These 13 T cell receptor beta chains originate from one sample sequenced in a study of lymphopenia after photon versus proton radiotherapy. Sequencing used immunoSEQ multiplex PCR; TCRdb keeps in-frame clones, though not all of them. This table has fewer than 20,000 clones, roughly 90% appearing once. The sequences come from peripheral blood, collected from a patient treated with photon-based radiotherapy. Receptor source: a woman aged 40-49 years with cholangiocarcinoma.

The rearrangement joins TRBV2 to TRBJ2-3, with D uncertain. Trimming took off 6 bases at V and 0 bases at J, with 16 bases between the two ends. The V gene's germline CDR1 is SNHLY and CDR2 FYNNEI. CDR3 length: 16 amino acids. CDR3 in amino acids: CASSPSSVGSTDTQYF. CDR3 DNA: TGTGCCAGCAGCCCCTCTAGTGTTGGTAGCACAGATACGCAGTATTTT.

This sequence joins TRBV9 and TRBJ1-1; 7 positions match TRBD1. Per the germline V gene, CDR1 is SGDLS and CDR2 is YYNGEE. CDR3 size: 14 residues. The junction had 9 bases not matched to a gene; V was cut back by 6 bases and J by 4 bases. CDR3 in DNA: TGTGCCAGCAACGAAGGGGGCGGGAGCACTGAAGCTTTCTTT. Protein product: CASNEGGGSTEAFF.

The DNA for the CDR3 is TGTGCCAGCAGCCTATTGGGGGTAAGTGGAAACACCATATATTTT. Translating it yields CASSLLGVSGNTIYF. This chain uses TRBV4-2 with TRBJ1-3, with a possible D match to TRBD1 (5 bases). The CDR3 has 15 amino acids. Germline-derived CDR1 and CDR2 are LGHNA and YNFKEQ. The V gene lost 4 bases and the J gene lost 3 bases, with 13 bases spanning the gap.

The chain is built from TRBV4-1 and TRBJ1-1; no firm D call. Germline values: CDR1 MGHRA, CDR2 YSYEKL. CDR3 length equals 17 residues. V was clipped by 4 bases and J by 1 base, with 19 bases between them. CDR3 DNA sequence: TGCGCCAGCAGCCCCAGGACGCTCCGAGCGGAGAACACTGAAGCTTTCTTT. Translation: CASSPRTLRAENTEAFF.

V is TRBV2 and J is TRBJ2-6; D call uncertain. Trimming took off 5 bases at V and 0 bases at J, with 11 bases between the two ends. The CDR3 totals 16 residues. Germline CDR1 is SNHLY and CDR2 is FYNNEI. CDR3: CASSSLSLSGANVLTF. The CDR3, as DNA: TGTGCCAGCAGTTCCCTTAGCCTCTCTGGGGCCAACGTCCTGACTTTC.

This chain uses TRBV7-2 with TRBJ2-2; tentatively, D is TRBD2 (5 bases). V lost 4 bases to trimming and J lost 3 bases, with 15 bases between them. The CDR3 length is 16 residues. The germline V gene encodes CDR1 SGHTA and CDR2 FQGNSA. As DNA, the CDR3 is TGTGCCAGCAGCTCTAGCCCCTGGAGTTACACCGGGGAGCTGTTTTTT. Translating gives CASSSSPWSYTGELFF.

V usage is TRBV7-8 and J usage is TRBJ2-3, with a weak D call TRBD2 (6 bases). Germline-derived CDR1 and CDR2 are SGHVS and FQNEAQ. V lost 5 bases, J lost 6 bases, and 15 bases lay in between. This CDR3 region has 14 residues. CDR3 nucleotide sequence: TGTGCCAGCAGCACCCGGGACTTCTCGGATACGCAGTATTTT. It codes for CASSTRDFSDTQYF.

The J gene is TRBJ2-7, the V gene TRBV19; 10 nucleotides match TRBD2. V shed 1 base, J shed 7 bases, and the junction held 7 bases outside the gene matches. CDR1 is LNHDA, CDR2 SQIVND, per germline (reference sequence). The CDR3 is 15 residues long. CDR3 sequence reads: CASSIGGAGGLEQYF. The CDR3 DNA is TGTGCCAGTAGTATAGGCGGAGCGGGGGGGCTGGAGCAGTACTTC.

The rearrangement uses TRBV27 and TRBJ1-1; the D gene is possibly TRBD1 (6 bases). Trimming took 4 bases from V and 4 from J, leaving 22 bases between them. From germline, CDR1 is MNHEY and CDR2 SMNVEV (reference sequence). The CDR3 runs 17 residues. Here the CDR3 reads CASSSKAGGLMSTEAFF. As DNA, the CDR3 is TGTGCCAGCAGTTCGAAGGCCGGGGGGCTTATGAGCACTGAAGCTTTCTTT.

V gene TRBV19 combines with J gene TRBJ1-3; D is unclear. Germline CDR1 and CDR2: LNHDA and SQIVND (reference sequence). Trimming removed 5 bases at V and 0 bases at J, with 5 bases between. The CDR3 spans 13 residues. CDR3 coding DNA: TGTGCCAGTAGTGTGAGCTCTGGAAACACCATATATTTT. This gives the protein CASSVSSGNTIYF.

CDR3: CASSLAGSIGGEQFF. The CDR3 DNA reads TGTGCCAGCAGCTTAGCGGGGTCTATAGGGGGTGAGCAGTTCTTC. The rearrangement joins TRBV11-2 to TRBJ2-1, with D maybe TRBD1 (6 bases). V was clipped by 1 base and J by 9 bases, with 16 bases between them. Germline CDR1 SGHAT, CDR2 FQNNGV. This CDR3 comprises 15 residues.

V and J are TRBV21-1 and TRBJ1-2. TRBV21-1 corresponds to a pseudogene. CDR3 length equals 13 residues. Here the CDR3 DNA reads TGTGCCAGCAGCAAACCGGGGGGGTATGGCTACACCTTC. This translates into CASSKPGGYGYTF.

The chain is built from TRBV25-1 and TRBJ1-3; D uncertain. V gave up 1 base and J gave up 2 bases, with 15 bases separating them. Per the germline V gene, CDR1 is MGHDK and CDR2 is SYGVNS. The CDR3 length is 17 residues. CDR3 sequence (DNA): TGTGCCAGCAGTGAATCAGGCCGAGGAAACCCTGGAAACACCATATATTTT. Protein: CASSESGRGNPGNTIYF.